Listed below are T cell receptor beta chains from one sample, sequenced in a study of blood T cell repertoires in COVID-19. Repertoires were generated with immunoSEQ multiplex PCR, while TCRdb's copy carries only in-frame clones and drops some. Among fewer than 40,000 clones listed, 80% to 90% were seen once. Sequencing was carried out using peripheral blood. Receptor source: a man in his 60s with active COVID-19. Both conserved end residues are part of each CDR3. The order of the fields is J gene, D gene, V gene, clone size, CDR3 protein, CDR3 DNA. The D gene is left open where the match is weak. Part of the rows lack a size; the others show once, few, many or a class for expanded clones.

TRBJ2-7 | TRBD1 | TRBV4-1 | . | CASSPSGTGTYEQYF | TGCGCCAGCAGCCCCAGCGGGACAGGGACCTACGAGCAGTACTTC
TRBJ2-1 | . | TRBV12-5 | . | CASGSYRANEQFF | TGTGCTAGTGGTTCGTACAGGGCCAATGAGCAGTTCTTC
TRBJ1-1 | . | TRBV4-2 | . | CASSQDRVWSEAFF | TGTGCCAGCAGCCAAGACAGGGTCTGGAGTGAAGCTTTCTTT
TRBJ2-1 | . | TRBV12-5 | . | CASGWGPSFLYNEQFF | TGTGCTAGTGGTTGGGGGCCATCCTTTCTATACAATGAGCAGTTCTTC
TRBJ2-1 | . | TRBV27 | . | CASSEQIPPNEQFF | TGTGCCAGCAGCGAACAAATACCGCCCAATGAGCAGTTCTTC
TRBJ2-1 | TRBD2 | TRBV6-5 | . | CASRPSGNEQFF | TGTGCCAGCAGACCTAGCGGCAATGAGCAGTTCTTC
TRBJ2-5 | . | TRBV14 | once | CASSQVVFVGGKETQYF | TGTGCCAGCAGCCAAGTTGTCTTTGTTGGCGGGAAAGAGACCCAGTACTTC
TRBJ2-2 | TRBD2 | TRBV29-1 | . | CSVERESHTGELFF | TGCAGCGTTGAGCGGGAGAGTCACACCGGGGAGCTGTTTTTT
TRBJ2-1 | . | TRBV18 | . | CASSQLGAGANEQFF | TGTGCCAGCTCACAACTCGGGGCAGGGGCCAATGAGCAGTTCTTC
TRBJ2-5 | TRBD1 | TRBV28 | . | CASETDRGVETQYF | TGTGCCAGCGAAACAGACAGGGGGGTGGAGACCCAGTACTTC
TRBJ2-2 | TRBD2 | TRBV19 | . | CASSIGLAINTGELFF | TGTGCCAGTAGTATCGGACTAGCTATTAACACCGGGGAGCTGTTTTTT
TRBJ2-3 | TRBD2 | TRBV7-9 | . | CASSLGLAGALSTDTQYF | TGTGCCAGCAGCTTGGGCCTAGCGGGAGCGTTGAGCACAGATACGCAGTATTTT
TRBJ2-7 | TRBD1 | TRBV15 | once | CATSISWGQGYEQYF | TGTGCCACCAGCATATCATGGGGACAGGGCTACGAGCAGTACTTC
TRBJ2-3 | . | TRBV15 | . | CATTKYGGTDTQYF | TGTGCCACCACTAAATACGGAGGCACAGATACGCAGTATTTT
TRBJ2-7 | TRBD1 | TRBV18 | . | CASSPMGGQGNEQYF | TGTGCCAGCTCACCTATGGGGGGACAGGGGAACGAGCAGTACTTC
TRBJ1-5 | . | TRBV28 | . | CASSLGEVPQPQHF | TGTGCCAGCAGTTTAGGGGAGGTTCCTCAGCCCCAGCATTTT
TRBJ2-2 | TRBD1 | TRBV27 | . | CASSLAQGTGELFF | TGTGCCAGCAGTTTAGCACAGGGGACCGGGGAGCTGTTTTTT
TRBJ1-1 | . | TRBV3-1/TRBV3-2 | once | CASSPLVSTEAFF | TGTGCCAGCAGCCCCCTTGTGAGTACTGAAGCTTTCTTT
TRBJ1-6 | TRBD1 | TRBV4-1 | . | CASSQEPGQGAGSPLHF | TGCGCCAGCAGCCAAGAACCGGGACAGGGGGCAGGTTCACCCCTCCACTTT
TRBJ2-2 | . | TRBV24-1 | once | CATSDLTANTGELFF | TGTGCCACCAGTGATTTGACAGCGAACACCGGGGAGCTGTTTTTT
TRBJ2-6 | . | TRBV6-5 | once | CASSLGPTSGANVLTF | TGTGCCAGCAGTTTGGGGCCGACTTCTGGGGCCAACGTCCTGACTTTC
TRBJ2-7 | . | TRBV6-5 | . | CASQWSSYEQYF | TGTGCCAGCCAATGGAGCTCCTACGAGCAGTACTTC
TRBJ1-2 | TRBD1 | TRBV2 | . | CASRVGTGANYGYTF | TGTGCCAGCAGGGTAGGGACAGGGGCGAACTATGGCTACACCTTC
TRBJ2-1 | . | TRBV5-1 | . | CASSLTGTSYNEQFF | TGCGCCAGCAGCTTGACAGGGACCTCCTACAATGAGCAGTTCTTC
TRBJ1-6 | . | TRBV11-2 | once | CASSLVPGLASPLHF | TGTGCCAGCAGCTTAGTCCCAGGGTTGGCTTCACCCCTCCACTTT
TRBJ2-2 | . | TRBV5-1 | . | CASSLLGGEAGELFF | TGCGCCAGCAGCTTGTTAGGGGGAGAAGCCGGGGAGCTGTTTTTT
TRBJ2-5 | . | TRBV2 | . | CASRLGTLDQETQYF | TGTGCCAGCAGACTGGGGACATTAGACCAAGAGACCCAGTACTTC
TRBJ2-3 | TRBD2 | TRBV7-9 | . | CASSWTSGALADTQYF | TGTGCCAGCAGCTGGACTAGCGGAGCCCTCGCAGATACGCAGTATTTT
TRBJ2-7 | TRBD1 | TRBV4-1 | few | CASSEGPGAGGGYEQYF | TGCGCCAGCAGCGAAGGCCCAGGGGCAGGGGGCGGCTACGAGCAGTACTTC
TRBJ2-4 | . | TRBV19 | . | CASRPPGSTKNIQYF | TGTGCCAGTAGACCTCCAGGGTCGACCAAAAACATTCAGTACTTC
TRBJ2-3 | TRBD1 | TRBV5-1 | once | CASSLSVGQGVQVTQYF | TGCGCCAGCAGCTTGTCCGTGGGACAGGGGGTGCAGGTTACGCAGTATTTT
TRBJ2-7 | . | TRBV19 | . | CASSIQVSYEQYF | TGTGCCAGTAGTATCCAGGTGAGCTACGAGCAGTACTTC
TRBJ1-5 | TRBD1 | TRBV28 | . | CASRVGGSNQPQHF | TGTGCCAGCCGGGTAGGGGGCAGCAATCAGCCCCAGCATTTT
TRBJ1-1 | TRBD1 | TRBV3-1/TRBV3-2 | . | CASSPYQGAEAFF | TGTGCCAGCAGCCCCTATCAGGGGGCTGAAGCTTTCTTT
TRBJ2-5 | . | TRBV18 | . | CASSQTRQDQETQYF | TGTGCCAGCTCACAGACTCGACAGGACCAAGAGACCCAGTACTTC
TRBJ1-6 | . | TRBV6-5 | . | CASRRTDYNSPLHF | TGTGCCAGCAGACGGACAGACTATAATTCACCCCTCCACTTT
TRBJ1-5 | . | TRBV24-1 | . | CATSDPGSNQPQHF | TGTGCCACCAGTGACCCGGGAAGCAATCAGCCCCAGCATTTT